This T cell receptor (beta chain) was identified during a study of blood T cell repertoires in COVID-19. Study-level background: PBMCs, B-cell-depleted T cells, or T cells were the source of the cDNA or gDNA that made up the material.

This table comes from immunoSEQ multiplex PCR, and its TCRdb copy is limited to in-frame clones, with some not included. This table has about 270,000 clones, 88% appearing once. Sequenced material: PBMCs or T cells enriched from blood (not recorded which). This receptor was obtained from a woman aged 30 to 39 who had recovered from COVID-19.

CDR3 loop: CASSFSRTGTYNEQFF. In DNA form, the CDR3 reads TGCGCCAGCAGCTTCTCCCGGACAGGGACCTACAATGAGCAGTTCTTC. The V call is TRBV5-1, the J call TRBJ2-1; 8 positions agree with TRBD1. In germline, CDR1 is SGHRS, CDR2 YFSETQ. The CDR3 extends over 16 amino acids. After removal of 2 bases from V and 2 bases from J, the junction contained 6 bases not matched to a gene.